This T cell receptor (beta chain) was identified during a study of blood T cell repertoires in COVID-19. Study as a whole: Material from acute and convalescent COVID-19 was sourced from the United States, Italy and Spain. PBMCs, B-cell-depleted T cells, or T cells were the source of the cDNA or gDNA that made up the material.

V gave up 0 bases and J gave up 0 bases; unmatched junction bases: 9. In germline, CDR1 is SGHRS, CDR2 YFSETQ. The CDR3 loop spans 19 amino acids. As originally analysed: Reference gene primer amplification gave nucleated cell count estimates. Sequencing was performed with immunoSEQ multiplex PCR; in TCRdb, only in-frame clones are kept and a portion is missing. Clonal size and the V and J genes are those of that table, whereas D and trimming came from the DNA. The sample shows hundreds of thousands of clones, nearly 90% of them seen only once. Seattle's cohort entered during active infection and was followed longitudinally.

Sequencing was done on a sample of peripheral blood. The chain uses TRBV5-1 and TRBJ2-2; 9 nucleotides line up with TRBD2. The clonotype originates from a man aged 18 to 35 with COVID-19, enrolled during active disease. CDR3 residues: CASSLEGALAGPNTGELFF. In DNA form, the CDR3 reads TGCGCCAGCAGCTTGGAGGGGGCCCTAGCGGGACCGAACACCGGGGAGCTGTTTTTT.